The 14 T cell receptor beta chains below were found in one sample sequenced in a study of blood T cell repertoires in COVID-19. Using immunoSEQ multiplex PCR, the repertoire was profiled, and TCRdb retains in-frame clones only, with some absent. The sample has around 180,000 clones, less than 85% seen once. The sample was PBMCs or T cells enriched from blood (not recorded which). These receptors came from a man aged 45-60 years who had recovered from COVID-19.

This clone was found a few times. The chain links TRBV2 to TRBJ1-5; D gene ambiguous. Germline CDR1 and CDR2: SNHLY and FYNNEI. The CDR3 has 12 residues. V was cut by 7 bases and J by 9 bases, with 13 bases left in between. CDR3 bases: TGTGCCAGCACCGAACCGAGAGGGCCCCAGCATTTT. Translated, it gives CASTEPRGPQHF.

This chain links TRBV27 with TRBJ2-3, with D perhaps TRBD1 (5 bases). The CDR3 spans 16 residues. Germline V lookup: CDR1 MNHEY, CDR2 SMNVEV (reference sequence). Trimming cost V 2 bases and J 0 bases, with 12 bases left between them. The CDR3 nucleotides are TGTGCCAGCAGTTTAGGGGCCTTGGCTAGCACAGATACGCAGTATTTT. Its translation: CASSLGALASTDTQYF.

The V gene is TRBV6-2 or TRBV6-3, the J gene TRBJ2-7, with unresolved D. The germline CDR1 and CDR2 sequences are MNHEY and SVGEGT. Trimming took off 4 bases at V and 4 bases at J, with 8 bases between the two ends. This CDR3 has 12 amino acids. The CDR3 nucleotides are TGTGCCAGCAGTTCGGTCGAGTACGAGCAGTACTTC. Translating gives CASSSVEYEQYF.

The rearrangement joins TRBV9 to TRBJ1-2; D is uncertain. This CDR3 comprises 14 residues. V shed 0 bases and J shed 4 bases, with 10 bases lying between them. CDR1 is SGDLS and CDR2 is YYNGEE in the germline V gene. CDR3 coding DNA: TGTGCCAGCAGCGTAGGAAGCCCCCTCTATGGCTACACCTTC. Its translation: CASSVGSPLYGYTF.

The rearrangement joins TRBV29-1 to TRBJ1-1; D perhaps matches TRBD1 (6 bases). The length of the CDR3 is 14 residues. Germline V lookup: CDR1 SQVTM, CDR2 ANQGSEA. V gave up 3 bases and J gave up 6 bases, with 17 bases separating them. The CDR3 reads CSVDKAGQSAEAFF. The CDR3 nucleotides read TGCAGCGTTGACAAGGCCGGACAGTCGGCTGAAGCTTTCTTT.

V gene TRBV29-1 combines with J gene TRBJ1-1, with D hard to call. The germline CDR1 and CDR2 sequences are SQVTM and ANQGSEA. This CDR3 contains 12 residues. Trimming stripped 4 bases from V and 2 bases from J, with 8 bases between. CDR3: CSVVSSNTEAFF. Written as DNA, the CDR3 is TGCAGCGTTGTTAGCAGTAACACTGAAGCTTTCTTT.

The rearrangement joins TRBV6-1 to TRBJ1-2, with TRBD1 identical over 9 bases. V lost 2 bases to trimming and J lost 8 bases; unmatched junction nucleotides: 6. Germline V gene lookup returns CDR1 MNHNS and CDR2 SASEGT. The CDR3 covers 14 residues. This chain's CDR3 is CASSELDRGGGYTF. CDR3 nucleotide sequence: TGTGCCAGCAGTGAACTGGACAGGGGAGGAGGCTACACCTTC.

The CDR3 region has the DNA TGTGCCAGCAGGACTGTGAACACTGAAGCTTTCTTT. Its translation: CASRTVNTEAFF. The chain is built from TRBV27 and TRBJ1-1; D is ambiguous. The CDR3 contains 12 residues. V lost 6 bases, J lost 0 bases, and 5 bases lay in between. Germline CDR1 is MNHEY and CDR2 is SMNVEV (reference sequence).

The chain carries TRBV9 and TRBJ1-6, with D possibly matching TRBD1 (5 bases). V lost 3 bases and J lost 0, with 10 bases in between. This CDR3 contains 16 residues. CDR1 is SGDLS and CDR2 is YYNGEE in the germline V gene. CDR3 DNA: TGTGCCAGCAGCGCCGCAGGGAACTCCTATAATTCACCCCTCCACTTT. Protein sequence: CASSAAGNSYNSPLHF.

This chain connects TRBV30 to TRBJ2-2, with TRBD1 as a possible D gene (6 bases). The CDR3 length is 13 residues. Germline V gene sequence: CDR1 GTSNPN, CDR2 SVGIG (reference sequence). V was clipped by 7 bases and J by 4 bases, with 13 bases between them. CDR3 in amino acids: CALTGYGTGELFF. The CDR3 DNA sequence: TGTGCCTTAACAGGGTACGGCACCGGGGAGCTGTTTTTT.

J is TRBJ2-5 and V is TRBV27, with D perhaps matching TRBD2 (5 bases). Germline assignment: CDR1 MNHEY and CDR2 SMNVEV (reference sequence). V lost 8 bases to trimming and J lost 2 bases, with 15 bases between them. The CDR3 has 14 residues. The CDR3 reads CASAWLGEQETQYF. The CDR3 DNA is TGTGCCAGCGCATGGTTGGGAGAACAAGAGACCCAGTACTTC.

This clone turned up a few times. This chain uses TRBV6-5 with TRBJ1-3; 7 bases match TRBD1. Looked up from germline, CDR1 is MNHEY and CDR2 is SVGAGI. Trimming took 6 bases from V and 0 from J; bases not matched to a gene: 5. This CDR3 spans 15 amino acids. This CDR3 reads CASSRDSNSGNTIYF. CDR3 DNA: TGTGCCAGCAGCCGGGACAGCAACTCTGGAAACACCATATATTTT.

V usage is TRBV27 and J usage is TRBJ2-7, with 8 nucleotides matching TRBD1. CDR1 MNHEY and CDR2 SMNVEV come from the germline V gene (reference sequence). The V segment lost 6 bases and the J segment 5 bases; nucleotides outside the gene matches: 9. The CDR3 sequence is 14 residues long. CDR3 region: CASRWGTGPDEQYF. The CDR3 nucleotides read TGTGCCAGCAGGTGGGGGACAGGCCCCGACGAGCAGTACTTC.

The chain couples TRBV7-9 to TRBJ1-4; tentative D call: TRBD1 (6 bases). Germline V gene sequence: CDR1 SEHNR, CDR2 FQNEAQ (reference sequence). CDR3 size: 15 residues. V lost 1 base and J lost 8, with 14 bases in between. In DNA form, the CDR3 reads TGTGCCAGCAGCTTAGTAGGCAGGGGTAAAGAAAAACTGTTTTTT. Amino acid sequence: CASSLVGRGKEKLFF.